This T cell receptor (beta chain) was obtained from a study of cytomegalovirus exposure and HLA in healthy donors. This CDR3 has 14 residues. Germline lookup yields CDR1 WSHSY and CDR2 SAAADI. Trimming removed 8 bases at V and 0 bases at J, with 11 bases between. Researchers ran the PCR with 60 Vbeta and 13 Jbeta primers. TCRdb's copy holds only in-frame clones and misses some; the assay was immunoSEQ multiplex PCR. This sample carries a few hundred thousand clones, roughly 80% of them seen once, and the ten largest clones take about 1.4%. The chain combines TRBV10-2 with TRBJ2-1, with D maybe TRBD2 (5 bases). Material: PBMCs. The TCR comes from a girl between 10 and 17 years old in good health and CMV-seronegative. As DNA, the CDR3 is TGCGCCAGCGGAGCCGGGAACTCCTACAATGAGCAGTTCTTC. It specifies CASGAGNSYNEQFF.